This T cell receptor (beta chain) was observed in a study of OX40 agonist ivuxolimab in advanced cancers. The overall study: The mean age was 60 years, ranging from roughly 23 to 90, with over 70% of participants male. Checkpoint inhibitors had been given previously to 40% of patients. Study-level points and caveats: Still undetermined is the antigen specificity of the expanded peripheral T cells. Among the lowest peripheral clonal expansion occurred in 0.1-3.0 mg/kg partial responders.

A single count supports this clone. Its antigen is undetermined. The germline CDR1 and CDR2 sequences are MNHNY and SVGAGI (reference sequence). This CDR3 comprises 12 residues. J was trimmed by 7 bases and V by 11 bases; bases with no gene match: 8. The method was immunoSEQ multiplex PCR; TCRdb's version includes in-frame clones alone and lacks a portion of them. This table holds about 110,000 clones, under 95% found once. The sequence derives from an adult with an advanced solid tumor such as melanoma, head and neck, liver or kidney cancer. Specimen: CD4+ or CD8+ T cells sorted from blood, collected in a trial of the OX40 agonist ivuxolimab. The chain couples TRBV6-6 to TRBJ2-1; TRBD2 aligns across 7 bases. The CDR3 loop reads CAGAGHQNEQFF. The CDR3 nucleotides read TGTGCCGGAGCGGGGCACCAGAATGAGCAGTTCTTC.